This T cell receptor (beta chain) was identified during a study of blood T cell repertoires in COVID-19. Whole-study context: Donors in the United States, Italy and Spain gave samples during acute or convalescent COVID-19. In each case, the material was cDNA or gDNA derived from T cells, B-cell-depleted T cells, or PBMCs.

Clones were read by immunoSEQ multiplex PCR, and TCRdb kept only the in-frame ones, dropping some. The sample yields 150,000 to 200,000 clones, 88% seen once. Trimming removed 3 bases at V and 2 bases at J, with 11 bases between. CDR3 length: 13 amino acids. Per germline, CDR1 GTSNPN and CDR2 SVGIG (reference sequence). Participants came from about 24 US areas, aged roughly 18 to 89 years. Researchers sorted participants into cohorts using their self-reported clinical history. The source is a woman aged 18-29 years who had recovered from COVID-19. Material: PBMCs or T cells enriched from blood (not recorded which). The chain links TRBV30 to TRBJ2-7; D is unresolved. CDR3 region: CAWRFGGAYEQYF. As DNA, the CDR3 is TGTGCCTGGAGATTCGGCGGTGCCTACGAGCAGTACTTC.